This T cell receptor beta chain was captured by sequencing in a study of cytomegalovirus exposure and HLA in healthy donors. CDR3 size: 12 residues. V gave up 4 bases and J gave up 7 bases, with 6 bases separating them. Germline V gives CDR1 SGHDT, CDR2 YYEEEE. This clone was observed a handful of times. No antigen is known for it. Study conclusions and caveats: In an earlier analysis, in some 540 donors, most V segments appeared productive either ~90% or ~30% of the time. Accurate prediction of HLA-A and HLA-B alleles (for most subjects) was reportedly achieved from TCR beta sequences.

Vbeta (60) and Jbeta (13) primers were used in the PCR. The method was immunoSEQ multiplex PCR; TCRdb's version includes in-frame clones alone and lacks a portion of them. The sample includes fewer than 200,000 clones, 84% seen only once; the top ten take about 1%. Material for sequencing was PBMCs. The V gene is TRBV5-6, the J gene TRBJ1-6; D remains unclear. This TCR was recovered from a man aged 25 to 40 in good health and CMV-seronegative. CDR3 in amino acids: CASSPLNSPLHF. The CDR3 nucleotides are TGTGCCAGCAGCCCCCTGAATTCACCCCTCCACTTT.